The T cell receptor (beta chain) described here comes from a study of cytomegalovirus exposure and HLA in healthy donors. The CDR3 totals 18 residues. Germline loops: CDR1 MDHEN, CDR2 SYDVKM. Deletions cut 5 bases from V and 3 bases from J, with 25 bases between. Donors counted as nominally healthy when sampled, yet unrecorded immune exposures were likely. In the PCR, 60 Vbeta and 13 Jbeta primers were used. Method: immunoSEQ multiplex PCR; TCRdb's copy keeps in-frame clones and lacks some. The sample contains roughly 80,000 clones, 70% to 75% of which appear only once. The TCR originated in a woman aged 50 to 65 in good health and CMV-seropositive. Material: PBMCs. The chain couples TRBV28 to TRBJ2-5; perhaps TRBD1 as D (6 bases). The DNA of the CDR3 is TGTGCCAGCAGTCTCCGTAGGGGTACAGGGAGTTTGGAAGAGACCCAGTACTTC. This sequence encodes CASSLRRGTGSLEETQYF.